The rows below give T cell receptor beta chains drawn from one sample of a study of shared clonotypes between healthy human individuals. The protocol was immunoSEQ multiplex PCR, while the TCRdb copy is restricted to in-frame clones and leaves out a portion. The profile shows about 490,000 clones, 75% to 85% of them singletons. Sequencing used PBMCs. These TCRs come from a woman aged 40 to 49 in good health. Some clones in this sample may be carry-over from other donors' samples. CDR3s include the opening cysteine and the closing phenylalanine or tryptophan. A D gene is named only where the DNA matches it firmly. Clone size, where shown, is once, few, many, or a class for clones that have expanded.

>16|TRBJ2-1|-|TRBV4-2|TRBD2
CASSQEILAEPNEQFF
TGTGCCAGCAGCCAAGAGATACTAGCGGAGCCGAATGAGCAGTTCTTC
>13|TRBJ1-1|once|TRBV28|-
CASSLLAGEEAFF
TGTGCCAGCAGTTTATTGGCAGGGGAAGAGGCTTTCTTT
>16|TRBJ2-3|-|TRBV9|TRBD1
CASSVVTGGGADTQYF
TGTGCCAGCAGCGTAGTAACAGGGGGTGGCGCAGATACGCAGTATTTT
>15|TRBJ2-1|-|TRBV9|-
CASSGGSTSYNEQFF
TGTGCCAGCAGCGGTGGGTCTACCTCCTACAATGAGCAGTTCTTC
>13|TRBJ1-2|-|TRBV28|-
CASSLYRQDDYTF
TGTGCCAGCAGTTTATACAGACAGGACGACTACACCTTC
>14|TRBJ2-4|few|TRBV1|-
CTSSQGGAKNIQYF
TGCACCAGCAGCCAAGGTGGAGCCAAAAACATTCAGTACTTC
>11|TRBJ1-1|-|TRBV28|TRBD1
CASRTGFEAFF
TGTGCCAGCAGGACAGGGTTTGAGGCTTTCTTT
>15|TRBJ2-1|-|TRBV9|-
CASSVVGGDGNEQFF
TGTGCCAGCAGCGTAGTTGGGGGAGATGGTAATGAGCAGTTCTTC
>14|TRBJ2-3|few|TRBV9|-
CASSVLYSTDTQYF
TGTGCCAGCAGCGTATTGTACAGCACAGATACGCAGTATTTT
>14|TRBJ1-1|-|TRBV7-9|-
CASSLVVEMAEAFF
TGTGCCAGCAGCTTAGTTGTGGAAATGGCTGAAGCTTTCTTT
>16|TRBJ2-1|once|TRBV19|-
CASSDRGGGSYNEQFF
TGTGCCAGTTCAGACAGGGGAGGGGGGTCCTACAATGAGCAGTTCTTC
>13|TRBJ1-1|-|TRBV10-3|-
CATERDKNTEAFF
TGTGCCACCGAACGGGACAAAAACACTGAAGCTTTCTTT
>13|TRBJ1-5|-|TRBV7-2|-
CASSIRGNQPQHF
TGTGCCAGCAGCATCAGGGGTAATCAGCCCCAGCATTTT
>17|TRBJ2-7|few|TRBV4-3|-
CASSQGGPGRSTYEQYF
TGCGCCAGCAGCCAAGGCGGCCCGGGACGATCCACCTACGAGCAGTACTTC
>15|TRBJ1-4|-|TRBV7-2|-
CASSPGQSTNEKLFF
TGTGCCAGCAGCCCCGGACAGTCAACTAATGAAAAACTGTTTTTT
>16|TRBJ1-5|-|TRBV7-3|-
CASSLGLGVNNQPQHF
TGTGCCAGCAGCTTAGGGTTAGGGGTGAACAATCAGCCCCAGCATTTT
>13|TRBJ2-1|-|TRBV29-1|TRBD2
CSVVTSGNNEQFF
TGCAGCGTTGTTACTAGCGGGAACAATGAGCAGTTCTTC
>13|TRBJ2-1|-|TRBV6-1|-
CASSEFRYNEQFF
TGTGCCAGCAGTGAATTCAGGTACAATGAGCAGTTCTTC
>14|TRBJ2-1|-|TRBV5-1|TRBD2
CASSRGEQGNEQFF
TGCGCCAGCAGCCGGGGGGAGCAGGGCAATGAGCAGTTCTTC
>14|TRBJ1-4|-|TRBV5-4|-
CASSPGGFNEKLFF
TGTGCCAGCAGCCCCGGGGGATTTAATGAAAAACTGTTTTTT
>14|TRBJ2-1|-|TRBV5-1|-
CASSVDTSYNEQFF
TGCGCCAGCAGCGTGGACACCTCCTACAATGAGCAGTTCTTC
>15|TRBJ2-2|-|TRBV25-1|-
CASSETGTYTGELFF
TGTGCCAGCAGTGAAACGGGGACCTACACCGGGGAGCTGTTTTTT
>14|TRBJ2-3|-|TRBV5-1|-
CASSLDSATDTQYF
TGCGCCAGCAGCTTGGATTCAGCCACAGATACGCAGTATTTT
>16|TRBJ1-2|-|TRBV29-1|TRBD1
CSVKRQGDGLAYGYTF
TGCAGCGTTAAACGACAGGGTGACGGGTTAGCCTATGGCTACACCTTC
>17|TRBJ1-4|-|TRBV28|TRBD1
CASSGGQGLATNEKLFF
TGTGCCAGCAGTGGGGGACAGGGGTTAGCAACTAATGAAAAACTGTTTTTT
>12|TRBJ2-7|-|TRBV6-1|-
CASSWGTYEQYF
TGTGCCAGCAGTTGGGGCACCTACGAGCAGTACTTC
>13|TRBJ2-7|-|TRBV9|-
CASSVGGSYEQYF
TGTGCCAGCAGCGTAGGAGGCTCCTACGAGCAGTACTTC
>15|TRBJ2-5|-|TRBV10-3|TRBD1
CAISSTGQEQETQYF
TGTGCCATCAGTTCTACAGGACAGGAACAAGAGACCCAGTACTTC
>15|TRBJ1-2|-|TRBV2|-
CASSEGGGPFYGYTF
TGTGCCAGCAGTGAAGGGGGGGGCCCTTTCTATGGCTACACCTTC
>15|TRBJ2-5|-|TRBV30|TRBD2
CAWSFVLAGVETQYF
TGTGCCTGGAGTTTTGTACTAGCGGGAGTAGAGACCCAGTACTTC
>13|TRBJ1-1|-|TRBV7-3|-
CASSSDRNTEAFF
TGTGCCAGCAGCTCGGACAGGAACACTGAAGCTTTCTTT
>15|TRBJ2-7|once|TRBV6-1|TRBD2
CASSDSGRALYEQYF
TGTGCCAGCAGTGACAGCGGGAGGGCCCTCTACGAGCAGTACTTC
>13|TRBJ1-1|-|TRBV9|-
CASSVNLNTEAFF
TGTGCCAGCAGCGTAAATTTGAACACTGAAGCTTTCTTT
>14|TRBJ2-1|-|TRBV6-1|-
CASSGTLSYNEQFF
TGTGCCAGCAGTGGGACCCTCTCCTACAATGAGCAGTTCTTC
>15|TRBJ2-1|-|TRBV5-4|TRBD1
CASSTRTGGFDEQFF
TGTGCCAGCAGCACCCGGACAGGGGGCTTCGATGAGCAGTTCTTC
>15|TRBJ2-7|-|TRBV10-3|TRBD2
CAISEYAGGSYEQYF
TGTGCCATCAGTGAGTACGCGGGAGGCAGCTACGAGCAGTACTTC
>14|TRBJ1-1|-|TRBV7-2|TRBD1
CASSSGTVATEAFF
TGTGCCAGCAGCAGCGGGACAGTTGCCACTGAAGCTTTCTTT
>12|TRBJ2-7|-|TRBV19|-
CASSSGAYEQYF
TGTGCCAGTAGTAGCGGGGCTTACGAGCAGTACTTC
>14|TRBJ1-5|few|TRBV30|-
CAWSVPRGAQPQHF
TGTGCCTGGAGTGTCCCCAGAGGAGCTCAGCCCCAGCATTTT
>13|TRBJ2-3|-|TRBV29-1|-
CSAVVGSTDTQYF
TGCAGCGCTGTGGTGGGTAGCACAGATACGCAGTATTTT
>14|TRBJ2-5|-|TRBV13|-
CASSLGGIQETQYF
TGTGCCAGCAGCTTAGGCGGTATTCAAGAGACCCAGTACTTC
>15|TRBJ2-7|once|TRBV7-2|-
CASSSPGNNLGEQYF
TGTGCCAGCAGCTCCCCGGGAAATAACCTCGGCGAGCAGTACTTC
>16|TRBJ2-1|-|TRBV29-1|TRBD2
CSVHRLAGGNLDEQFF
TGCAGCGTTCACCGACTAGCGGGAGGAAATTTGGATGAGCAGTTCTTC
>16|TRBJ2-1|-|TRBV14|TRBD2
CASSQGSLAGFGEQFF
TGTGCCAGCAGCCAGGGTAGTCTAGCGGGATTCGGTGAGCAGTTCTTC
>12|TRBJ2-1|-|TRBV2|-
CASRDLGNEQFF
TGTGCCAGCAGGGACCTCGGCAATGAGCAGTTCTTC
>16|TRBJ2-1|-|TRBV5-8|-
CASSLVQRAYTNEQFF
TGTGCCAGCAGCTTGGTTCAGCGGGCGTATACCAATGAGCAGTTCTTC
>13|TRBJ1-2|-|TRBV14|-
CASSSLRRYGYTF
TGTGCCAGCAGCTCTCTTCGTCGCTATGGCTACACCTTC
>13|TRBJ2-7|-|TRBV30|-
CAWSLSFTYEQYF
TGTGCCTGGAGTTTGAGTTTCACCTACGAGCAGTACTTC
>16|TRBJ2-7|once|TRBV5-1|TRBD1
CASSQLQGGGSYEQYF
TGCGCCAGCAGCCAATTACAGGGGGGCGGCTCCTACGAGCAGTACTTC
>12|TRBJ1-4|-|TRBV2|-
CASSYTNEKLFF
TGTGCCAGCAGCTACACGAATGAAAAACTGTTTTTT
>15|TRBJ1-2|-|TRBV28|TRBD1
CASSKQGLHNYGYTF
TGTGCCAGCAGCAAACAGGGGCTCCATAACTATGGCTACACCTTC
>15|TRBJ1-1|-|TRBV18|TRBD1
CASSPGTGMNTEAFF
TGTGCCAGCTCACCAGGGACAGGGATGAACACTGAAGCTTTCTTT
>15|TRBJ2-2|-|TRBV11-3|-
CASSFDAQNTGELFF
TGTGCCAGCAGCTTCGACGCTCAGAACACCGGGGAGCTGTTTTTT